One sample yielded the 10 T cell receptor beta chains listed below, sequenced in a study of shared clonotypes between healthy human individuals. The table came from immunoSEQ multiplex PCR; TCRdb's copy has only in-frame clones and leaves some out. The table lists about 2.3 million clones, approximately 93% of them singletons. Input material: naive CD4+ T cells from PBMCs. Subset specified: CD45RA+ positively selected. The receptors were sampled from a man between 18 and 35 years old in good health. Some clones in this sample may be carry-over from other donors' samples.

This clone was seen a handful of times. The gene calls are TRBV30 and TRBJ1-1; D is unresolved. Germline lookup yields CDR1 GTSNPN and CDR2 SVGIG (reference sequence). This CDR3 comprises 15 residues. V was pared by 2 bases and J by 1 base, with 14 bases between. In DNA form, the CDR3 reads TGTGCCTGGAGTACGATGGACCTCAGGAACACTGAAGCTTTCTTT. Amino acids: CAWSTMDLRNTEAFF.

This chain joins TRBV7-2 and TRBJ2-5; 11 positions match TRBD2. CDR1 and CDR2 (germline): SGHTA, FQGNSA. Trimming cost V 5 bases and J 7 bases; bases outside gene matches: 12. This CDR3 spans 16 amino acids. DNA for the CDR3: TGTGCCAGCAGCGGTACCGGGACTAGCGGTGCCAGGACCCAGTACTTC. It encodes CASSGTGTSGARTQYF.

V gene TRBV4-1 combines with J gene TRBJ2-4; D is possibly TRBD2 (5 bases). Between the trimmed V and J ends, which lost 4 bases and 0 bases, there was a span of 10 bases. This CDR3 has 15 residues. The germline CDR1 and CDR2 sequences are MGHRA and YSYEKL. The CDR3 sequence is CASSLRVLAKNIQYF. The CDR3 DNA is TGCGCCAGCAGCCTGCGGGTACTAGCCAAAAACATTCAGTACTTC.

The chain is built from TRBV27 and TRBJ1-4, with unresolved D. The CDR3 is 15 residues long. Trimming took off 11 bases at V and 10 bases at J, with 26 bases between the two ends. Germline-derived CDR1 and CDR2 are MNHEY and SMNVEV (reference sequence). CDR3 protein: CAPHTRAGKSGKLFF. CDR3 DNA: TGTGCCCCTCACACCCGGGCAGGAAAAAGTGGAAAACTGTTTTTT.

This clone was detected a few times. The gene calls are TRBV30 and TRBJ1-4, with 9 bases lining up with TRBD1. Germline CDR1 reads GTSNPN; CDR2 reads SVGIG (reference sequence). CDR3 size: 13 residues. Trimming took 4 bases from V and 13 from J; bases not matched to a gene: 10. CDR3 sequence: CAWKPTGGRRLFF. DNA for the CDR3: TGTGCCTGGAAACCGACAGGGGGAAGAAGACTGTTTTTT.

V gene TRBV4-2 combines with J gene TRBJ2-7; TRBD2 agrees at 13 bases. The CDR3 length is 17 residues. CDR1 is LGHNA and CDR2 is YNFKEQ in the germline V gene. J was trimmed by 2 bases and V by 1 base; bases with no gene match: 5. CDR3 DNA: TGTGCCAGCAGCCAAGCTCCAGGGACTAGCGGGACCTACGAGCAGTACTTC. It translates to CASSQAPGTSGTYEQYF.

V is TRBV11-2 and J is TRBJ1-2; D is unresolved. This CDR3 is built from 11 residues. From germline, CDR1 is SGHAT and CDR2 FQNNGV. Trimming took 5 bases from V and 8 from J, leaving 9 bases between them. CDR3 coding DNA: TGTGCCAGCAGCGTCAATAGAGGCTACACCTTC. Protein product: CASSVNRGYTF. Together with reference TRBV11-2 and TRBJ1-2, the CDR3 gives the full variable domain: EAGVAQSPRYKIIEKRQSVAFWCNPISGHATLYWYQQILGQGPKLLIQFQNNGVVDDSQLPKDRFSAERLKGVDSTLKIQPAKLEDSAVYLCASSVNRGYTFGSGTRLTVV.

The chain couples TRBV28 to TRBJ1-1; D unclear. Per germline, CDR1 MDHEN and CDR2 SYDVKM. The V gene lost 6 bases and the J gene lost 5 bases, with 13 bases spanning the gap. The CDR3 has 13 amino acids. The chain's CDR3 is CASRRALGTEAFF. CDR3 in DNA: TGTGCCAGCAGAAGGGCTTTGGGGACTGAAGCTTTCTTT.

V usage is TRBV5-1 and J usage is TRBJ1-2; D gene ambiguous. V shed 0 bases and J shed 8 bases, with 17 bases lying between them. Germline CDR1 is SGHRS and CDR2 is YFSETQ. The CDR3 sequence is 15 residues long. CDR3 sequence: CASSLEVPTSGGYTF. The CDR3 bases are TGCGCCAGCAGCTTGGAGGTCCCTACATCAGGCGGCTACACCTTC. Full variable domain (remainder filled in from reference TRBV5-1 and TRBJ1-2): KAGVTQTPRYLIKTRGQQVTLSCSPISGHRSVSWYQQTPGQGLQFLFEYFSETQRNKGNFPGRFSGRQFSNSRSEMNVSTLELGDSALYLCASSLEVPTSGGYTFGSGTRLTVV.

This clone has just one count. CDR3: CASSSRRLLKLFF. CDR3 coding DNA: TGTGCCAGCAGTAGTCGCAGACTGTTGAAACTGTTTTTT. The chain carries TRBV6-5 and TRBJ1-4; D gene ambiguous. The germline gives CDR1 MNHEY, CDR2 SVGAGI. The CDR3 contains 13 residues. V gave up 5 bases and J gave up 11 bases, with 15 bases separating them.